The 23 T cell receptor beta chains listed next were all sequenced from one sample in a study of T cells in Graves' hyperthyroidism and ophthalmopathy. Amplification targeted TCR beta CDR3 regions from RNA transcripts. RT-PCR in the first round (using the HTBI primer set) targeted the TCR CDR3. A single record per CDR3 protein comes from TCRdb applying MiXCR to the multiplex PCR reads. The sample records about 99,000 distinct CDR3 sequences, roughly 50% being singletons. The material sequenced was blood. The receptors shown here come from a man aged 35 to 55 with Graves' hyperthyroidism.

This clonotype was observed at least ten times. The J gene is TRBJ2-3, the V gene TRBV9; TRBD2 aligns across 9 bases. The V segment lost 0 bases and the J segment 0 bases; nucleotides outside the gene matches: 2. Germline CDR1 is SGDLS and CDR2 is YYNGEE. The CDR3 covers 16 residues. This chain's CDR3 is CASSVAAGGSTDTQYF. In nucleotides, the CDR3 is TGTGCCAGCAGCGTAGCTGCGGGGGGGAGCACAGATACGCAGTATTTT.

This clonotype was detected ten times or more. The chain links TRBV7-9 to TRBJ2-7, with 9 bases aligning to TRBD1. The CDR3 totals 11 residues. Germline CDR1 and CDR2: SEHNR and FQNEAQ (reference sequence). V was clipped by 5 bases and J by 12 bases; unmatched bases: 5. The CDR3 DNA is TGTGCCAGCAGCGTTGGGACAGGGTGGTACTTC. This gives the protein CASSVGTGWYF.

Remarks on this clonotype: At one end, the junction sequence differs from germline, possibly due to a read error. The CDR3 sequence is CAISGHLAGESGSYNEQFF. The CDR3 DNA follows: TGTGCCATCAGTGGACATCTAGCGGGAGAGAGTGGCTCCTACAATGAGCAGTTCTTC. This rearrangement joins TRBV6-5 to TRBJ2-1, with 10 bases that match TRBD2. The CDR3 is 19 residues long. Looked up from germline, CDR1 is MNHEY and CDR2 is SVGAGI.

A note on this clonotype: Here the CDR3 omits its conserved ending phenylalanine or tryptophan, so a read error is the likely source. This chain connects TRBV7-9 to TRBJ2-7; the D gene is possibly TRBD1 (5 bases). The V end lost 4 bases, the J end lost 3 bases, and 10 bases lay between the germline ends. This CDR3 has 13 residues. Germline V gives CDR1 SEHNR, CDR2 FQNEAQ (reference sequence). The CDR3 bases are TGTGCCAGCAGCTCAGGGCGCTTCTACGAGCAGTACTCC. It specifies CASSSGRFYEQYS.

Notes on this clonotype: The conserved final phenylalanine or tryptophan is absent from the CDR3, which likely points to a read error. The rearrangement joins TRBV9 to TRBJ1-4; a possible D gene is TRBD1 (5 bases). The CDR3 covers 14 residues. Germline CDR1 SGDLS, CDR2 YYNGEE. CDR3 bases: TGTGCCAGCAGCGCCGGGGGGACTAATGAAGAACTGTTTCTT. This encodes CASSAGGTNEELFL.

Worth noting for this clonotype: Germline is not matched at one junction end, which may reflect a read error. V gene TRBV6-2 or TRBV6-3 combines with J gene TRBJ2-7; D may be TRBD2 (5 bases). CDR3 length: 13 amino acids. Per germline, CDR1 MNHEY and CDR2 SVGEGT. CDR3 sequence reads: CASKLANSYERYF. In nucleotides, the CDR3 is TGTGCCAGCAAGCTAGCAAACTCCTACGAGCGGTACTTC.

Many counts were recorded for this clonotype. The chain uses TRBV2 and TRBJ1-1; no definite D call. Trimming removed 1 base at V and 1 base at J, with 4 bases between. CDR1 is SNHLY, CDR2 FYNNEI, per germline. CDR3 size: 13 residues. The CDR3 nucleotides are TGTGCCAGCAGTGAAGGAGGGAACACTGAAGCTTTCTTT. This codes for CASSEGGNTEAFF.

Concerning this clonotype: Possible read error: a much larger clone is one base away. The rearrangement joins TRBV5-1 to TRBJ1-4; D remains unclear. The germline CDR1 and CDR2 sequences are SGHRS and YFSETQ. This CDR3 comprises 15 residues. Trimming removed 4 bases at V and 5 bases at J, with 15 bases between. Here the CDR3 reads CASSVDRETNEKLFF. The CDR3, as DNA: TGCGCCAGCAGCGTGGATCGGGAGACAAATGAAAAACTGTTTTTT.

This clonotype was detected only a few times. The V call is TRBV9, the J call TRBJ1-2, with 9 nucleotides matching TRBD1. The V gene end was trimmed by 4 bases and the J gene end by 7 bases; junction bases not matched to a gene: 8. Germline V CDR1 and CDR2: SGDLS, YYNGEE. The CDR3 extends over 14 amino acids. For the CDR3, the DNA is TGTGCCAGCAGCCAGCCGGGACAGGGTCTTGGCTACACCTTC. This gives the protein CASSQPGQGLGYTF.

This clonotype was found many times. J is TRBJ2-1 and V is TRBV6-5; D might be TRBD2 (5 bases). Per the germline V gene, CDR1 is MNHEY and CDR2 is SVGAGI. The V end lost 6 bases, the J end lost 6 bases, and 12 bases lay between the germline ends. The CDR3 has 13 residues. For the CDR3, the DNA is TGTGCCAGCAGCGAGGGCCAAGGCAATGAGCAGTTCTTC. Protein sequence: CASSEGQGNEQFF.

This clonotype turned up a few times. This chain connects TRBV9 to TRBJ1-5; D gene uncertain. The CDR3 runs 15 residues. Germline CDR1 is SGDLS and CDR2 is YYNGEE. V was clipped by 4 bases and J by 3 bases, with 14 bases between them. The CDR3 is CASSQGPANNQPQHF. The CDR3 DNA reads TGTGCCAGCAGCCAAGGGCCAGCGAACAATCAGCCCCAGCATTTT.

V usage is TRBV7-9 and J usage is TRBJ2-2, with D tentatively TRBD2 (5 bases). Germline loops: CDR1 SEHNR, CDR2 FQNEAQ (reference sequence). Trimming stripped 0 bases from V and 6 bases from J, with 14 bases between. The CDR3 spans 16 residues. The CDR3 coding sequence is TGTGCCAGCAGCTTAGCGATCGGGAATCTTCCCGGGGAGCTGTTTTTT. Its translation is CASSLAIGNLPGELFF.

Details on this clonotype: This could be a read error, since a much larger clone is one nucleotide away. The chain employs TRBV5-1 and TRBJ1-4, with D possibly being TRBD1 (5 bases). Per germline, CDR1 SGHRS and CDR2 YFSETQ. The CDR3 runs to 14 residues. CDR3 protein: CANSLGGGYEKLFF. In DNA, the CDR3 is TGCGCCAACAGCTTGGGGGGAGGTTATGAAAAACTGTTTTTT.

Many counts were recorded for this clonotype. The CDR3 is CSARDGTGAFPGHGYTF. CDR3 nucleotide sequence: TGCAGTGCTAGAGATGGGACAGGGGCCTTCCCAGGGCATGGCTACACCTTC. The chain has TRBV20-1 and TRBJ1-2; 10 bases line up with TRBD1. This CDR3 is 17 amino acids long. Per the germline V gene, CDR1 is DFQATT and CDR2 is SNEGSKA (reference sequence). Trimming took 0 bases from V and 6 from J; bases not matched to a gene: 13.

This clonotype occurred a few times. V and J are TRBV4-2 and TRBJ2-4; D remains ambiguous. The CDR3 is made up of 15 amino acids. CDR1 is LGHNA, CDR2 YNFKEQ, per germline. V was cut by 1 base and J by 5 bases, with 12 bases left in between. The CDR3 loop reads CASSQGGQRENIQYF. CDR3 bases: TGTGCCAGCAGCCAAGGAGGTCAGCGAGAAAACATTCAGTACTTC.

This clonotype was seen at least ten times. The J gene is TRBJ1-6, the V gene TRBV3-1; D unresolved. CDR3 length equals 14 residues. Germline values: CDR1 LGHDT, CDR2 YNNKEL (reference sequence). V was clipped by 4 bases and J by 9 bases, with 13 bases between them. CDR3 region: CASSRRSMGSPLHF. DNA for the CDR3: TGTGCCAGCAGCCGACGCTCAATGGGTTCACCCCTCCACTTT. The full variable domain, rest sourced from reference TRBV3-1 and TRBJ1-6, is DTAVSQTPKYLVTQMGNDKSIKCEQNLGHDTMYWYKQDSKKFLKIMFSYNNKELIINETVPNRFSPKSPDKAHLNLHINSLELGDSAVYFCASSRRSMGSPLHFGNGTRLTVT.

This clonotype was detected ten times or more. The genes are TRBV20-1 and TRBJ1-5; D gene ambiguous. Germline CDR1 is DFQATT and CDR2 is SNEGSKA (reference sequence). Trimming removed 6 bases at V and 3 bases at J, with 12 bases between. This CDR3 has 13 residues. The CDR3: CSANVNNNQPQHF. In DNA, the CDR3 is TGCAGTGCCAACGTCAACAACAATCAGCCCCAGCATTTT.

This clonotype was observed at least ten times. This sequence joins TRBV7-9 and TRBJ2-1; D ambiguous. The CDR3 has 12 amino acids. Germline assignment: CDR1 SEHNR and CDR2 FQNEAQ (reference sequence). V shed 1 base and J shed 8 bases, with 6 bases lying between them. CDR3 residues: CASSLGSHEQFF. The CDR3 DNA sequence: TGTGCCAGCAGCTTAGGATCCCATGAGCAGTTCTTC.

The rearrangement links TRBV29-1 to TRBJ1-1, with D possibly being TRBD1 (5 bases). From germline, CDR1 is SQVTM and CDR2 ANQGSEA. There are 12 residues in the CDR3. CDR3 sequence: CILAGGVTEAFF. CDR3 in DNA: TGCATCCTCGCAGGAGGGGTCACTGAAGCTTTCTTT.

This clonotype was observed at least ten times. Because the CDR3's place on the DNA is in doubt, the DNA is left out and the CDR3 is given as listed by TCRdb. The CDR3: CSAEGVAGGSSEYF. The chain carries TRBV20-1 and TRBJ2-7; the tabulated D call, TRBD2, remains unverified against the DNA. The CDR3 has 14 residues if both end residues are counted. From germline, CDR1 is DFQATT and CDR2 SNEGSKA (reference sequence).

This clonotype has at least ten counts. CDR3 coding DNA: TGTGCCAGCAGCCGGAGACTAGCGGAGGAGTACAATGAGCAGTTCTTC. As protein: CASSRRLAEEYNEQFF. V usage is TRBV5-8 and J usage is TRBJ2-1, with 9 bases lining up with TRBD2. The germline gives CDR1 SGHTS, CDR2 YDEGEE. Losses at the gene ends were 4 bases for V and 4 bases for J; bases not matched to a gene: 9. The CDR3 totals 16 residues.

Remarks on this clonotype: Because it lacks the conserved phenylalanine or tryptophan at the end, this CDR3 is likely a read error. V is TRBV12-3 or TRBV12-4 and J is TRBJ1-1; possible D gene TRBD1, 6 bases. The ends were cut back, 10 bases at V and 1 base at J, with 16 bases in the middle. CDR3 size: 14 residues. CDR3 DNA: TGTGCCACCAATCTGAGGGGACAGAACACTGAAGCTTTCTGT. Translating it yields CATNLRGQNTEAFC.

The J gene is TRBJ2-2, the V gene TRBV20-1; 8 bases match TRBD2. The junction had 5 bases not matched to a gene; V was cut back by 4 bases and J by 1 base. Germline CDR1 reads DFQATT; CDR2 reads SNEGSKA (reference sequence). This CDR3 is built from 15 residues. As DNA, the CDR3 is TGCAGTGCTATTACTAGCGGAAAGAACACCGGGGAGCTGTTTTTT. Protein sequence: CSAITSGKNTGELFF.